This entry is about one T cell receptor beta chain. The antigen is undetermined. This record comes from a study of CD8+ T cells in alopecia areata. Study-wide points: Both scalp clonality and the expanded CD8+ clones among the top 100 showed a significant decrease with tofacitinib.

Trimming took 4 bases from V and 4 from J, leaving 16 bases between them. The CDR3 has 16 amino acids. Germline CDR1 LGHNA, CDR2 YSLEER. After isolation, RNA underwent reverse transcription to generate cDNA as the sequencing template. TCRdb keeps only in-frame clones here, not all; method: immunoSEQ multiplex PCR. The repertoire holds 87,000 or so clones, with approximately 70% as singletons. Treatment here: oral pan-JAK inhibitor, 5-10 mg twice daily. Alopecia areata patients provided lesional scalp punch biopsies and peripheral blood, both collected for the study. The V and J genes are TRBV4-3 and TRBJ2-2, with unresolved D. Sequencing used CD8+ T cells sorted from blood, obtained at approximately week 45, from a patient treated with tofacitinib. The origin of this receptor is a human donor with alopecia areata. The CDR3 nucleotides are TGCGCCAGCAGCCCGACTGGCAAAGTGGGCACCGGGGAGCTGTTTTTT. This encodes CASSPTGKVGTGELFF.